A selection of T cell receptor beta chains follows, all from one sample in a study of OX40 agonist ivuxolimab in advanced cancers. TCRdb's table, derived via immunoSEQ multiplex PCR, lists solely in-frame clones and lacks some. The sample records approximately 40,000 clones, approximately 88% being singletons. The specimen comprised CD4+ or CD8+ T cells sorted from blood, sampled in a trial of the OX40 agonist ivuxolimab. These receptors all stem from an adult with an advanced solid tumor such as melanoma, head and neck, liver or kidney cancer. The CDR3 runs from the conserved cysteine through the conserved F or W. A D gene is named only where the DNA matches it firmly. The size field is filled for only some rows; it gives once, few, many or a size class.

TRBJ2-7 TRBV6-1 NA TRBD2 20 CASSELYESTSGVAIYEQYF TGTGCCAGCAGTGAACTATACGAATCGACTAGCGGGGTTGCTATTTACGAGCAGTACTTC
TRBJ2-5 TRBV13 NA NA 14 CASSLPGSQETQYF TGTGCCAGCAGCCTACCCGGTAGTCAAGAGACCCAGTACTTC
TRBJ2-7 TRBV2 NA TRBD1 14 CASTETGSSYEQYF TGTGCCAGCACAGAGACAGGGAGCTCCTACGAGCAGTACTTC
TRBJ2-7 TRBV5-1 NA NA 14 CASSSGHTSYEQYF TGCGCCAGCAGCTCCGGACACACATCCTACGAGCAGTACTTC
TRBJ2-7 TRBV7-9 NA NA 15 CASSPHPVGSHEQYF TGTGCCAGCAGCCCCCACCCGGTGGGGTCCCACGAGCAGTACTTC
TRBJ2-3 TRBV9 NA TRBD2 16 CASSIGGGRTTDTQYF TGTGCCAGCAGTATAGGTGGCGGGAGGACCACAGATACGCAGTATTTT
TRBJ1-1 TRBV30 few NA 12 CAWTALNTEAFF TGTGCCTGGACAGCTCTGAACACTGAAGCTTTCTTT
TRBJ1-1 TRBV25-1 medium-sized NA 13 CASSMALNTEAFF TGTGCCAGCAGTATGGCGTTGAACACTGAAGCTTTCTTT
TRBJ2-7 TRBV28 few TRBD2 14 CASSLPGLAVEQYF TGTGCCAGCAGTTTACCCGGACTAGCGGTCGAGCAGTACTTC
TRBJ2-7 TRBV28 NA TRBD1 15 CASSYRGVSSYEQYF TGTGCCAGCAGTTACAGGGGGGTGAGCTCCTACGAGCAGTACTTC
TRBJ2-7 TRBV4-1 NA NA 16 CASSQKTSGSSYEQYF TGCGCCAGCAGCCAAAAAACCAGCGGAAGCTCCTACGAGCAGTACTTC
TRBJ2-1 TRBV7-9 few NA 14 CASSREVLDNEQFF TGTGCCAGCAGCCGCGAGGTCCTAGACAATGAGCAGTTCTTC
TRBJ2-7 TRBV6-5 NA NA 13 CASSPGYSYEQYF TGTGCCAGCAGCCCGGGATACTCCTACGAGCAGTACTTC
TRBJ2-7 TRBV11-1 once NA 15 CASSLAASLTYEQYF TGTGCCAGCAGCTTAGCTGCGAGCCTGACCTACGAGCAGTACTTC
TRBJ2-7 TRBV27 NA TRBD2 14 CASSFSGSSYEQYF TGTGCCAGCAGCTTTAGCGGGTCCTCCTACGAGCAGTACTTC
TRBJ2-5 TRBV30 NA NA 12 CAWSAVGKTQYF TGTGCCTGGAGTGCCGTAGGGAAGACCCAGTACTTC
TRBJ2-7 TRBV5-4 NA NA 11 CASSFLSEQYF TGTGCCAGCAGCTTTTTGTCCGAGCAGTACTTC
TRBJ1-3 TRBV7-3 NA TRBD1 15 CASSRDRGPGNTIYF TGTGCCAGCAGCAGGGACAGGGGACCGGGAAACACCATATATTTT
TRBJ1-1 TRBV27 NA NA 14 CASSFQGMNTEAFF TGTGCCAGCAGTTTTCAGGGGATGAACACTGAAGCTTTCTTT
TRBJ2-5 TRBV11-2 NA TRBD1 15 CASRRGDRGQETQYF TGTGCCAGCAGAAGGGGGGACAGGGGGCAAGAGACCCAGTACTTC
TRBJ2-7 TRBV7-9 NA TRBD1 14 CASSNTGVSYEQYF TGTGCCAGCAGCAATACAGGGGTCTCCTACGAGCAGTACTTC
TRBJ2-3 TRBV7-6 NA TRBD2 16 CASSLWSGTSTDTQYF TGTGCCAGCAGCTTATGGAGCGGGACTAGCACAGATACGCAGTATTTT
TRBJ2-3 TRBV5-6 NA NA 15 CASSLVGLNTDTQYF TGTGCCAGCAGCTTGGTCGGACTGAACACAGATACGCAGTATTTT
TRBJ1-6 TRBV5-6 NA NA 15 CASSLADPYNSPLHF TGTGCCAGCAGCTTGGCAGACCCTTATAATTCACCCCTCCACTTT
TRBJ1-5 TRBV14 NA NA 15 CASSQAGNSNQPQHF TGTGCCAGCAGCCAAGCAGGGAATAGCAATCAGCCCCAGCATTTT
TRBJ2-3 TRBV7-2 NA TRBD2 15 CASSSERGSTDTQYF TGTGCCAGCAGCTCCGAGCGGGGATCCACAGATACGCAGTATTTT
TRBJ2-3 TRBV9 NA NA 15 CASSPTGYGTDTQYF TGTGCCAGTTCTCCCACAGGGTATGGGACAGATACGCAGTATTTT
TRBJ2-1 TRBV10-3 NA NA 15 CAISESYLGSYEQFF TGTGCCATCAGTGAGTCGTATCTGGGTTCGTACGAGCAGTTCTTC
TRBJ2-7 TRBV12-5 NA TRBD1 13 CASGQGEQYEQYF TGTGCTAGTGGCCAGGGGGAACAATACGAGCAGTACTTC
TRBJ2-7 TRBV5-1 NA TRBD2 15 CASSVLLAGGYEQYF TGCGCCAGCAGCGTCCTACTAGCGGGAGGGTACGAGCAGTACTTC
TRBJ1-1 TRBV4-2 NA NA 14 CASSQNGLNTEAFF TGTGCCAGCAGCCAAAACGGCCTAAACACTGAAGCTTTCTTT
TRBJ2-7 TRBV5-6 few NA 12 CASSPGGYEQYF TGTGCCAGCAGCCCGGGTGGCTACGAGCAGTACTTC
TRBJ1-2 TRBV7-9 NA NA 13 CASSYWQGSGYTF TGTGCCAGCAGTTACTGGCAGGGCTCTGGCTACACCTTC
TRBJ2-1 TRBV5-1 NA TRBD2 13 CASSLWTSGEQFF TGCGCCAGCAGCTTGTGGACTAGCGGAGAGCAGTTCTTC
TRBJ2-7 TRBV10-1 NA NA 14 CASSESEGMHEQYF TGCGCCAGCAGTGAGTCGGAAGGGATGCACGAGCAGTACTTC
TRBJ2-7 TRBV10-3 NA NA 16 CAISDLLGQSSYEQYF TGTGCCATCAGTGATCTTTTGGGGCAGAGCTCCTACGAGCAGTACTTC
TRBJ2-1 TRBV27 NA NA 17 CASSPAGASALYNEQFF TGTGCCAGCAGCCCCGCGGGGGCTAGCGCCCTTTACAATGAGCAGTTCTTC
TRBJ2-7 TRBV9 NA NA 15 CASSLWKGLTDEQYF TGTGCCAGCAGCCTCTGGAAGGGGTTGACGGACGAGCAGTACTTC
TRBJ1-4 TRBV28 NA NA 14 CASTPPGRGEKLFF TGTGCCAGCACCCCTCCGGGGAGGGGGGAAAAACTGTTTTTT
TRBJ1-2 TRBV5-5 once TRBD1 15 CASSDTDRVGLGYTF TGTGCCAGCAGCGATACTGACAGGGTTGGGCTTGGCTACACCTTC
TRBJ1-3 TRBV6-4 NA TRBD1 15 CASSETGDSGNTIYF TGTGCCAGCAGCGAAACAGGGGACTCTGGAAACACCATATATTTT
TRBJ1-1 TRBV4-2 few NA 12 CASSQQGREAFF TGTGCCAGCAGCCAACAGGGAAGGGAAGCTTTCTTT
TRBJ1-4 TRBV6-5 NA NA 13 CASKGREEEKLFF TGTGCCAGCAAAGGCAGGGAGGAAGAAAAACTGTTTTTT
TRBJ2-7 TRBV7-9 NA NA 15 CASSLGTTPWDEQYF TGTGCCAGCAGCTTAGGGACTACGCCTTGGGACGAGCAGTACTTC
TRBJ2-7 TRBV11-2 NA NA 14 CASSFGSGTYEQYF TGTGCCAGCAGCTTTGGTAGCGGCACCTACGAGCAGTACTTC
TRBJ2-7 TRBV10-3 NA TRBD1 16 CAISEPGQGLLYEQYF TGTGCCATCAGTGAACCTGGACAGGGCCTGCTCTACGAGCAGTACTTC
TRBJ2-2 TRBV9 NA NA 12 CASSVSSGELFF TGTGCCAGCAGCGTGAGCTCCGGGGAGCTGTTTTTT
TRBJ2-3 TRBV15 NA NA 17 CATSREVSGSSTDTQYF TGTGCCACCAGCAGAGAGGTGTCTGGGTCCAGCACAGATACGCAGTATTTT
TRBJ2-7 TRBV13 NA TRBD1 14 CASSSWDSNYEQYF TGTGCCAGCAGCTCCTGGGACAGCAACTACGAGCAGTACTTC
TRBJ2-7 TRBV30 NA NA 12 CAWSDISYEQYF TGTGCCTGGAGTGATATATCCTACGAGCAGTACTTC